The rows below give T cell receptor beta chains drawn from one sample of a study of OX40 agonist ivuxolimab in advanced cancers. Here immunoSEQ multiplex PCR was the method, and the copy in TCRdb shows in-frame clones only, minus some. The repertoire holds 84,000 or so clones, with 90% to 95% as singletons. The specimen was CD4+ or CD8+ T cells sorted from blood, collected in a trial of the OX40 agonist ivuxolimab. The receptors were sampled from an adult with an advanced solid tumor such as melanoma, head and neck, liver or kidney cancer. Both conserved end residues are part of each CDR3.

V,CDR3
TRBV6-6,CASRQGAEAFF
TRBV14,CASSQPITGYTGELFF
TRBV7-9,CASSSRTGTYEQYF
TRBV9,CASSSRGGLAGVSTDTQYF
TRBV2,CASSPDSLAGYNEQFF
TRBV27,CASSSASYEQYF
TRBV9,CASSPGDASETQYF
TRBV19,CASSSAAYSNQPQHF
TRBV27,CASSLSKPGYTEAFF
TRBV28,CASSSPPGTSYPNEKLFF
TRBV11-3,CASSLVIGGRTGELFF
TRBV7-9,CASSLAGWWGEEQYF
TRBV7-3,CASSLILYGYTF
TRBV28,CASSFDRSSYEQYF
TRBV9,CASGSGLAGAYEQYF
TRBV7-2,CASSQEAGNNQPQHF
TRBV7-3,CASSPPGGRDYNEQFF
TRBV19,CASSIWDSNQPQHF
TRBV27,CASSWGQGVGTQHF
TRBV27,CASSPVQGNTDTQYF
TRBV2,CASRNGRYEQYF
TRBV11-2,CASSPGDRGFSDTQYF
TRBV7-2,CASSFGQGNYGYTF
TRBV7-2,CASSFPRLAGTDTDTQYF
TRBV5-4,CASSRRGESNTEAFF
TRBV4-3,CASSQDGLAGVDEQFF
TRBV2,CASRGGLAGPQLYF